This T cell receptor (beta chain) is drawn from a study of T cell responses to AZD1222 COVID-19 vaccine. Findings of the study overall: No day 14 peak samples; only post-peak repertoires were characterized. Donors in the cohort were predominantly white British and more often female, and clonal diversity was possibly underestimated. Baseline antibody screening turned up just six or seven seropositive AZD1222 recipients.

On this clone: Its matching antigen is unknown.

Only in-frame clones appear in the TCRdb table, and some are missing; sequencing was by immunoSEQ multiplex PCR. The data contain some 130,000 clones, approximately 90% of them singletons. CDR3 length equals 16 residues. The V end lost 3 bases, the J end lost 2 bases, and 15 bases lay between the germline ends. The germline V gene encodes CDR1 SGDLS and CDR2 YYNGEE. The TCR comes from an adult in good health. Sample: peripheral blood, taken on day 0 of AZD1222 vaccination. The chain couples TRBV9 to TRBJ2-1; D possibly matches TRBD1 or TRBD2 (7 bases each). CDR3 nucleotides: TGTGCCAGCAGCGAGGGGGGGACAGTAACCTACAATGAGCAGTTCTTC. Protein sequence: CASSEGGTVTYNEQFF.